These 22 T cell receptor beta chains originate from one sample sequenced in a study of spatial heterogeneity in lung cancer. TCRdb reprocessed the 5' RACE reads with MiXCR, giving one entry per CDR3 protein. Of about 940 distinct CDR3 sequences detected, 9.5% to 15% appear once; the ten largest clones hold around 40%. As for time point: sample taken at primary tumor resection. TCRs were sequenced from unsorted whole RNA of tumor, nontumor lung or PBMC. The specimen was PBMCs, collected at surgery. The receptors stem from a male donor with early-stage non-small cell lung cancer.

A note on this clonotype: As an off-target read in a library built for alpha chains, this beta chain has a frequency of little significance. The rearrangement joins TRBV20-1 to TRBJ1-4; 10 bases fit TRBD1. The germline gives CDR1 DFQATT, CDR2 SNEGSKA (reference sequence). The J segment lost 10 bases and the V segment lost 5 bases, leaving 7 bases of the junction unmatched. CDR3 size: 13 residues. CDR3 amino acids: CSAAGQGQGKLFF. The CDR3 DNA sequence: TGCAGTGCTGCGGGACAGGGGCAGGGAAAACTGTTTTTT.

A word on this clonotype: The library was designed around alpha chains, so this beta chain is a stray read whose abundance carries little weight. CDR3 sequence reads: CASSFRLNTEAFF. DNA of the CDR3: TGTGCCAGCAGCTTCAGATTGAACACTGAAGCTTTCTTT. The chain couples TRBV7-8 to TRBJ1-1, with unresolved D. The CDR3 is 13 residues long. In germline, CDR1 is SGHVS, CDR2 FQNEAQ. The V and J ends lost 3 bases and 0 bases respectively, with 5 bases between them. The full variable domain, rest sourced from reference TRBV7-8 and TRBJ1-1, is GAGVSQSPRYKVAKRGQDVALRCDPISGHVSLFWYQQALGQGPEFLTYFQNEAQLDKSGLPSDRFFAERPEGSVSTLKIQRTQQEDSAVYLCASSFRLNTEAFFGQGTRLTVV.

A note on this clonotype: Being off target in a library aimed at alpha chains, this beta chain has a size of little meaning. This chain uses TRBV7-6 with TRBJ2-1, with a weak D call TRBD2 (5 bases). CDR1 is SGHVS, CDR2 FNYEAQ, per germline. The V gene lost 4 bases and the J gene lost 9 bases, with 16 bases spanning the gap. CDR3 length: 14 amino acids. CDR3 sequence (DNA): TGTGCCAGCAGCTCCGGCCCTCTAGCTGGTGAGCAGTTCTTC. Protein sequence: CASSSGPLAGEQFF.

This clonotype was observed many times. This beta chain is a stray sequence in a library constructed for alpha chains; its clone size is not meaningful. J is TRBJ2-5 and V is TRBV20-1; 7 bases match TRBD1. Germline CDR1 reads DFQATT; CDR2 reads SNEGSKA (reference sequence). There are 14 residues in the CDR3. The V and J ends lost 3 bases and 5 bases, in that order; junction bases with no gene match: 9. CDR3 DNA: TGCAGTGCTAGCTCACAGGGGATTAGTGAGACCCAGTACTTC. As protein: CSASSQGISETQYF.

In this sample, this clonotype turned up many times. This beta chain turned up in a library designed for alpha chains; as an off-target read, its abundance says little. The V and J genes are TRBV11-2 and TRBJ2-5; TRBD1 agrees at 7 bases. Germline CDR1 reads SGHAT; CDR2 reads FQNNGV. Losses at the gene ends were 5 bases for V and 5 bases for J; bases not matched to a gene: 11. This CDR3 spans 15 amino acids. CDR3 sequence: CASSLQGTRVETQYF. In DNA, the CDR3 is TGTGCCAGCAGCCTACAGGGGACCCGAGTCGAGACCCAGTACTTC.

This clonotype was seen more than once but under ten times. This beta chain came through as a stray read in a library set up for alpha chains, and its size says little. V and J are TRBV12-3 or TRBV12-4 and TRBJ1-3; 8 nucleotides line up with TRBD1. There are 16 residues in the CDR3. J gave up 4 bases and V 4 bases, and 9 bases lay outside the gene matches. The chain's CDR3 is CASSSLGQGEGNTIYF. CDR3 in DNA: TGTGCCAGCAGTTCTCTAGGACAGGGCGAAGGAAACACCATATATTTT.

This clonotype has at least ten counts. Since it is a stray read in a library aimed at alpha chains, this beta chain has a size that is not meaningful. CDR3 sequence (DNA): TGTGCCAGCAGTTTACAGATCCGTGGCGGGGAGCTGTTTTTT. Its translation is CASSLQIRGGELFF. J is TRBJ2-2 and V is TRBV27; D gene unclear. Germline lookup yields CDR1 MNHEY and CDR2 SMNVEV (reference sequence). CDR3 length: 14 amino acids. V was pared by 2 bases and J by 7 bases, with 11 bases between.

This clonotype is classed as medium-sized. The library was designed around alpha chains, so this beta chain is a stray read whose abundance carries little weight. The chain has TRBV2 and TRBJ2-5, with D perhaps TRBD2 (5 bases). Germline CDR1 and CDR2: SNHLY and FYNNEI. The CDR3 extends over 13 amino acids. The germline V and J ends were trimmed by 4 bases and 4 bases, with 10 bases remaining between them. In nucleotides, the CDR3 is TGTGCCAGCAGTGGAGGAGCGGCAGAGACCCAGTACTTC. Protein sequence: CASSGGAAETQYF.

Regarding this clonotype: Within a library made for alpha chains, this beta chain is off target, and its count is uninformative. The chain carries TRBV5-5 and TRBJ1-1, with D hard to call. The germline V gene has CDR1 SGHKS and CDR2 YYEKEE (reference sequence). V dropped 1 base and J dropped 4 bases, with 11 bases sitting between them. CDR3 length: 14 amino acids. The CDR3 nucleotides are TGTGCCAGCAGCTTGCACACGGCTGGCACTGAAGCTTTCTTT. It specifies CASSLHTAGTEAFF.

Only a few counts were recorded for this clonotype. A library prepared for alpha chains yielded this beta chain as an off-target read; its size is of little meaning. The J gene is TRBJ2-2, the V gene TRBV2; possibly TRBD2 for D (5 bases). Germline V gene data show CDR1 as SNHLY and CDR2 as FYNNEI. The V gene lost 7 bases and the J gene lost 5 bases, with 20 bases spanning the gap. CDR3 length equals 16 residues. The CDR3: CASTEGRIARTGELFF. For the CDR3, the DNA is TGTGCCAGCACCGAAGGGAGAATAGCACGGACCGGGGAGCTGTTTTTT.

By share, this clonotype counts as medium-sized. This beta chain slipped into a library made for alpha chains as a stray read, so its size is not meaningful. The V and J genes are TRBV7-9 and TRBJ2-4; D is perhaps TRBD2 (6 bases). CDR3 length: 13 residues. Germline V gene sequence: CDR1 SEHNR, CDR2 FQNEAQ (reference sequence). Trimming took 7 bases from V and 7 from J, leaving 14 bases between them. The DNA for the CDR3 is TGTGCCAGCACCCCCGGGGGTCTCAACATTCAGTACTTC. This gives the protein CASTPGGLNIQYF. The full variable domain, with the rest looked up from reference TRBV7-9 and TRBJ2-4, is DTGVSQNPRHKITKRGQNVTFRCDPISEHNRLYWYRQTLGQGPEFLTYFQNEAQLEKSRLLSDRFSAERPKGSFSTLEIQRTEQGDSAMYLCASTPGGLNIQYFGAGTRLSVL.

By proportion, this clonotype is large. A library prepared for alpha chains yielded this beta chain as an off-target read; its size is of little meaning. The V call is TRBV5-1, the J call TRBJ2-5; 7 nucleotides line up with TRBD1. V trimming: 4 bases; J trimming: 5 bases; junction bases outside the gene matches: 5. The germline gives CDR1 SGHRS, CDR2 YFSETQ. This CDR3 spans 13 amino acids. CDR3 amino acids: CASSPGGEETQYF. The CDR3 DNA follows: TGCGCCAGCAGCCCAGGGGGAGAGGAGACCCAGTACTTC.

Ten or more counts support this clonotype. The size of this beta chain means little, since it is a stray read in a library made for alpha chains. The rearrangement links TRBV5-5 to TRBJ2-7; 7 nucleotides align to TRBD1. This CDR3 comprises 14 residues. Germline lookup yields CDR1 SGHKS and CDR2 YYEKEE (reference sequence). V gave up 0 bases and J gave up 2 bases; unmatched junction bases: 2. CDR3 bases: TGTGCCAGCAGCTTGGTCGGGACAGCCTACGAGCAGTACTTC. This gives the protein CASSLVGTAYEQYF.

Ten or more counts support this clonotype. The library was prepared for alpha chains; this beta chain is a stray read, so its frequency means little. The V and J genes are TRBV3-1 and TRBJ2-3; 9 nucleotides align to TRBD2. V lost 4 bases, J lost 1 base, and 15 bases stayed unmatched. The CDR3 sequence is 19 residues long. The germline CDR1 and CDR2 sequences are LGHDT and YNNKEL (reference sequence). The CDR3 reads CASSPGPGQRGVRTDTQYF. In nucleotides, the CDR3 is TGTGCCAGCAGCCCCGGGCCGGGCCAGCGGGGGGTTCGCACAGATACGCAGTATTTT.

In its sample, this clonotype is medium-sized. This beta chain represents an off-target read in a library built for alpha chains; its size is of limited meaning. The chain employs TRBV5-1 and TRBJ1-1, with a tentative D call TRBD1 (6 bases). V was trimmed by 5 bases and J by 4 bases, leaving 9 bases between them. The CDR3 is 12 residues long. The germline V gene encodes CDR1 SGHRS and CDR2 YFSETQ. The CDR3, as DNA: TGCGCCAGCAGGTGGGGGGCCACTGAAGCTTTCTTT. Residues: CASRWGATEAFF. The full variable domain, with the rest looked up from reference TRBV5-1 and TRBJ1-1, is KAGVTQTPRYLIKTRGQQVTLSCSPISGHRSVSWYQQTPGQGLQFLFEYFSETQRNKGNFPGRFSGRQFSNSRSEMNVSTLELGDSALYLCASRWGATEAFFGQGTRLTVV.

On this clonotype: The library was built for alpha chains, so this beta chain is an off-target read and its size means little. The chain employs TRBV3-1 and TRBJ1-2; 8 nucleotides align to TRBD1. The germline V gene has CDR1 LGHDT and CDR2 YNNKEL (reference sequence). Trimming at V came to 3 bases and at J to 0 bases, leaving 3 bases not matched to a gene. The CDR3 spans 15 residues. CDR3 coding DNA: TGTGCCAGCAGCCAGGCGGACAGGGCTAACTATGGCTACACCTTC. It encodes CASSQADRANYGYTF.

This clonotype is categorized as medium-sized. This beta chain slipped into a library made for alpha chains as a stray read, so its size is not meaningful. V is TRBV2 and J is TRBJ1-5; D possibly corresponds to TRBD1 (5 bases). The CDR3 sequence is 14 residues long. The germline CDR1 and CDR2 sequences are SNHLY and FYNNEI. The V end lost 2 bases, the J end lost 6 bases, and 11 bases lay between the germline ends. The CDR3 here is CASSEQGLGQPQHF. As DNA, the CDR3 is TGTGCCAGCAGTGAACAGGGTTTGGGTCAGCCCCAGCATTTT. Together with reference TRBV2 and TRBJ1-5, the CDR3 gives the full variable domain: EPEVTQTPSHQVTQMGQEVILRCVPISNHLYFYWYRQILGQKVEFLVSFYNNEISEKSEIFDDQFSVERPDGSNFTLKIRSTKLEDSAMYFCASSEQGLGQPQHFGDGTRLSIL.

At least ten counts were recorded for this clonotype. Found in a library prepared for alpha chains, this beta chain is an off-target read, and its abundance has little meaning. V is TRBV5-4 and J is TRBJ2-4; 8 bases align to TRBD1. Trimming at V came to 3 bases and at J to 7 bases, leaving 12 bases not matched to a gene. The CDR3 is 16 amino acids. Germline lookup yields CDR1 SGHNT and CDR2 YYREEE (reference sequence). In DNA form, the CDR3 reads TGTGCCAGCAGCTCAGACAGGGGTCGGTCCAGTAACATTCAGTACTTC. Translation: CASSSDRGRSSNIQYF.

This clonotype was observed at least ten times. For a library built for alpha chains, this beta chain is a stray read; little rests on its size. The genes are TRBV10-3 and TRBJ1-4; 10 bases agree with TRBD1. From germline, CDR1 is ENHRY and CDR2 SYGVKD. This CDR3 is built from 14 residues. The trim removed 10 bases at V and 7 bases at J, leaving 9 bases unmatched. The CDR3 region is CATRETGGFEKLFF. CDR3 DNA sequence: TGTGCCACCCGGGAGACAGGGGGCTTTGAAAAACTGTTTTTT.

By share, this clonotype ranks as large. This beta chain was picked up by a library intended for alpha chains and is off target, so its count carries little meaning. In DNA, the CDR3 is TGTGCCAGGGGGTTAGGAGGGGTGACTGAGCAGTTCTTC. Encoded protein: CARGLGGVTEQFF. The chain joins TRBV2 to TRBJ2-1; the D gene is possibly TRBD2 (6 bases). CDR3 size: 13 residues. V lost 9 bases, J lost 9 bases, and 18 bases lay in between. Looked up from germline, CDR1 is SNHLY and CDR2 is FYNNEI.

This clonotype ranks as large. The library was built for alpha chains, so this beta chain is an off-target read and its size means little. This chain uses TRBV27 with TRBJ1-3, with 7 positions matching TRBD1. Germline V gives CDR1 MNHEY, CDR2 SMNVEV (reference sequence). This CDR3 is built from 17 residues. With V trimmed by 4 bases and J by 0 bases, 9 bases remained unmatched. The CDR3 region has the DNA TGTGCCAGCAGTTCACGACAGGGAAGGATCTCTGGAAACACCATATATTTT. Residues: CASSSRQGRISGNTIYF.

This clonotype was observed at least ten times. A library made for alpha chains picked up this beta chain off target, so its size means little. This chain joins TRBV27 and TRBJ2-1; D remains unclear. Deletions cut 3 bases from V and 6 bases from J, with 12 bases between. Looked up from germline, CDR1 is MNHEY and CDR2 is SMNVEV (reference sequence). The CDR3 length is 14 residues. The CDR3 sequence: CASSFLGVGNEQFF. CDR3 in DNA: TGTGCCAGCAGTTTTTTGGGTGTGGGCAATGAGCAGTTCTTC.